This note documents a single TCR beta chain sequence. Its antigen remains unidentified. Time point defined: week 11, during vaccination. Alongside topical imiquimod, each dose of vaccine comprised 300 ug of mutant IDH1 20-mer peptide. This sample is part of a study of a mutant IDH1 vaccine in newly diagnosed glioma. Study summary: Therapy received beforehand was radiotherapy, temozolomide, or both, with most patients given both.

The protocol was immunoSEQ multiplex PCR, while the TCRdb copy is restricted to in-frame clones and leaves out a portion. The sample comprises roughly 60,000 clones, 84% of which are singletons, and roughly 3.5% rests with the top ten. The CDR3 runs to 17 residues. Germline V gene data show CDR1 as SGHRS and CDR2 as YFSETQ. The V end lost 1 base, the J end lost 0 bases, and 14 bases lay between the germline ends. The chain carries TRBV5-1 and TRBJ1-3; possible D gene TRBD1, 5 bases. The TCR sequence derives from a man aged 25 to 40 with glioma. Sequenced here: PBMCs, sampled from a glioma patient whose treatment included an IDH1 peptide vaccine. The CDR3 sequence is CASSLYTGTLSGNTIYF. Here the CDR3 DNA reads TGCGCCAGCAGCTTGTACACAGGAACACTCTCTGGAAACACCATATATTTT. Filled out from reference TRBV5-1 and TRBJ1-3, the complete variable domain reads KAGVTQTPRYLIKTRGQQVTLSCSPISGHRSVSWYQQTPGQGLQFLFEYFSETQRNKGNFPGRFSGRQFSNSRSEMNVSTLELGDSALYLCASSLYTGTLSGNTIYFGEGSWLTVV.